The T cell receptor (beta chain) described here comes from a study of T cell repertoires in cytomegalovirus infection. This CDR3 contains 15 residues. Germline CDR1 reads SGHTA; CDR2 reads FQGNSA. V lost 4 bases and J lost 2, with 12 bases in between. A note on this clonotype: Its specificity is not known.

TCRdb re-called the reads with MiXCR, one entry per CDR3 protein. The sample yields approximately 50,000 distinct CDR3 sequences, roughly a fifth seen once. The origin of this receptor is a human donor in good health (CMV status not recorded). Some clones in this sample may be carry-over from other donors' samples. This chain uses TRBV7-2 with TRBJ2-4; possibly TRBD2 for D (6 bases). The starting material was CD8+ T cells from cultured PBMCs, obtained from culture after CMV antigen stimulation. The CDR3 DNA follows: TGTGCCAGCAGCTCGAACGGGGGAACCAAAAACATTCAGTACTTC. The encoded protein is CASSSNGGTKNIQYF.